The rows below give T cell receptor beta chains drawn from one sample of a study of graft-versus-host responses after intestinal transplantation. Measured with immunoSEQ multiplex PCR; TCRdb has only the in-frame clones, and not every one. The sample carries 65,000 to 90,000 clones, 80% to 95% recorded once. For these receptors, no antigen is known. Here the sequenced sample was unstimulated CD8+ T cells sorted from spleen or lymph node cells, taken before transplant. The receptor set was obtained from a human donor who was the organ donor for an intestinal transplant. The CDR3 runs from the conserved cysteine through the conserved F or W. Each record gives: clone size, V gene, D gene, J gene, CDR3 protein, CDR3 DNA. A D gene is named only where the DNA matches it firmly. The size of a clone is reported for some rows only, either as once, few or many, or as a class for expanded clones.

clone_size: -
v_call: TRBV29-1
d_call: -
j_call: TRBJ2-1
cdr3_aa: CSVEGLGSPSAYNEQFF
cdr3_nt: TGCAGCGTTGAGGGTCTAGGTTCCCCCTCGGCCTACAATGAGCAGTTCTTC

clone_size: -
v_call: TRBV2
d_call: TRBD2
j_call: TRBJ2-7
cdr3_aa: CASSARLAGPYEQYF
cdr3_nt: TGTGCCAGCAGTGCGAGGTTAGCGGGGCCCTACGAGCAGTACTTC

clone_size: few
v_call: TRBV5-4
d_call: -
j_call: TRBJ1-2
cdr3_aa: CASSFWAERDGYTF
cdr3_nt: TGTGCCAGCAGCTTCTGGGCAGAAAGAGATGGCTACACCTTC

clone_size: -
v_call: TRBV7-6
d_call: TRBD1
j_call: TRBJ2-3
cdr3_aa: CASSPRDRGVYTDTQYF
cdr3_nt: TGTGCCAGCAGCCCCCGGGACAGGGGTGTGTACACAGATACGCAGTATTTT

clone_size: -
v_call: TRBV7-8
d_call: -
j_call: TRBJ2-7
cdr3_aa: CASSPGTPSYEQYF
cdr3_nt: TGTGCCAGCAGCCCCGGGACACCCTCCTACGAGCAGTACTTC

clone_size: -
v_call: TRBV6-5
d_call: -
j_call: TRBJ1-5
cdr3_aa: CASRRQGTSNQPQHF
cdr3_nt: TGTGCCAGCAGACGGCAGGGGACTAGCAATCAGCCCCAGCATTTT

clone_size: -
v_call: TRBV5-1
d_call: TRBD2
j_call: TRBJ2-1
cdr3_aa: CASSFVAGGVNEQFF
cdr3_nt: TGCGCCAGCAGCTTTGTGGCGGGGGGGGTCAATGAGCAGTTCTTC

clone_size: -
v_call: TRBV5-1
d_call: TRBD2
j_call: TRBJ2-2
cdr3_aa: CASRAGGGSGTNTGELFF
cdr3_nt: TGCGCCAGCAGGGCCGGGGGGGGCTCGGGGACGAACACCGGGGAGCTGTTTTTT

clone_size: -
v_call: TRBV9
d_call: -
j_call: TRBJ2-5
cdr3_aa: CASSGPDSMRRDF
cdr3_nt: TGTGCCAGCAGTGGTCCGGACTCGATGAGAAGAGACTTC

clone_size: -
v_call: TRBV28
d_call: -
j_call: TRBJ1-2
cdr3_aa: CASSFLFGTGSYFF
cdr3_nt: -

clone_size: -
v_call: TRBV6-5
d_call: -
j_call: TRBJ2-1
cdr3_aa: CASSSRLGGAYNEQFF
cdr3_nt: TGTGCCAGCAGTTCCCGGTTGGGCGGGGCCTACAATGAGCAGTTCTTC

clone_size: -
v_call: TRBV5-5
d_call: -
j_call: TRBJ1-1
cdr3_aa: CASSSTWGVNTEAFF
cdr3_nt: TGTGCCAGCAGCTCTACCTGGGGGGTGAACACTGAAGCTTTCTTT

clone_size: -
v_call: TRBV7-9
d_call: TRBD1
j_call: TRBJ1-2
cdr3_aa: CASSIGQGQGGYTF
cdr3_nt: TGTGCCAGCAGCATTGGACAGGGGCAAGGCGGCTACACCTTC

clone_size: -
v_call: TRBV10-3
d_call: TRBD1
j_call: TRBJ1-1
cdr3_aa: CAISDSDRVSGAFF
cdr3_nt: TGTGCCATCAGTGATTCGGACAGGGTGAGTGGGGCTTTCTTT

clone_size: -
v_call: TRBV9
d_call: TRBD2
j_call: TRBJ2-3
cdr3_aa: CASSVETSGAGDTQYF
cdr3_nt: TGTGCCAGCAGCGTAGAGACTAGCGGGGCTGGTGATACGCAGTATTTT

clone_size: -
v_call: TRBV6-4
d_call: -
j_call: TRBJ2-3
cdr3_aa: CASSSSTGLAGSTDTQYF
cdr3_nt: TGTGCCAGCAGTTCCTCCACGGGACTGGCGGGGTCGACAGATACGCAGTATTTT

clone_size: -
v_call: TRBV7-9
d_call: -
j_call: TRBJ1-5
cdr3_aa: CASTRAGWGEIRNQPQHF
cdr3_nt: TGTGCCAGCACCCGAGCGGGCTGGGGGGAAATCCGCAATCAGCCCCAGCATTTT

clone_size: -
v_call: TRBV23-1
d_call: -
j_call: TRBJ1-1
cdr3_aa: CASTPGKGTEASF
cdr3_nt: TGCGCCAGCACCCCGGGGAAGGGGACTGAAGCTTCCTTT

clone_size: -
v_call: TRBV7-2
d_call: -
j_call: TRBJ2-2
cdr3_aa: CASSLTGYSWELFF
cdr3_nt: TGTGCCAGCAGCTTAACAGGGTACTCCTGGGAGCTGTTTTTT

clone_size: -
v_call: TRBV15
d_call: TRBD2
j_call: TRBJ2-5
cdr3_aa: CATSNLLAGVQETQYF
cdr3_nt: TGTGCCACCAGCAATTTACTAGCGGGGGTACAAGAGACCCAGTACTTC

clone_size: few
v_call: TRBV19
d_call: TRBD1
j_call: TRBJ1-4
cdr3_aa: CARNRQGKLFF
cdr3_nt: TGTGCCAGGAATAGACAGGGAAAACTGTTTTTT

clone_size: -
v_call: TRBV7-8
d_call: -
j_call: TRBJ2-3
cdr3_aa: CASSLTGLDSTDTQYF
cdr3_nt: TGTGCCAGCAGCTTAACCGGACTGGATTCCACAGATACGCAGTATTTT

clone_size: -
v_call: TRBV4-1
d_call: -
j_call: TRBJ1-1
cdr3_aa: CASSQDVLSTEAFF
cdr3_nt: TGCGCCAGCAGCCAAGACGTCCTTTCCACTGAAGCTTTCTTT

clone_size: once
v_call: TRBV7-8
d_call: -
j_call: TRBJ2-7
cdr3_aa: CASTPSLQSGAYEQYF
cdr3_nt: TGTGCCAGCACCCCCTCATTACAGTCAGGTGCCTACGAGCAGTACTTC

clone_size: -
v_call: TRBV6-1
d_call: -
j_call: TRBJ1-3
cdr3_aa: CASRERGTGNTIYF
cdr3_nt: TGTGCCAGCCGGGAGCGGGGAACTGGAAACACCATATATTTT

clone_size: -
v_call: TRBV29-1
d_call: -
j_call: TRBJ1-1
cdr3_aa: CSVNGGNTEAFF
cdr3_nt: TGCAGCGTGAACGGGGGGAACACTGAAGCTTTCTTT

clone_size: -
v_call: TRBV4-1
d_call: -
j_call: TRBJ1-5
cdr3_aa: CASSHFRNQPQHF
cdr3_nt: TGCGCCAGCAGCCATTTCAGGAATCAGCCCCAGCATTTT

clone_size: -
v_call: TRBV6-5
d_call: -
j_call: TRBJ2-7
cdr3_aa: CASSPWTAGIYEQYF
cdr3_nt: TGTGCCAGCAGTCCCTGGACAGCAGGAATCTACGAGCAGTACTTC

clone_size: -
v_call: TRBV19
d_call: -
j_call: TRBJ2-7
cdr3_aa: CASTPAGSDEQYF
cdr3_nt: TGTGCCAGTACCCCGGCGGGGAGCGACGAGCAGTACTTC

clone_size: -
v_call: TRBV4-3
d_call: TRBD1
j_call: TRBJ1-6
cdr3_aa: CASSQDRGADSPLHF
cdr3_nt: TGCGCCAGCAGCCAAGACAGGGGGGCTGATTCACCCCTCCACTTT

clone_size: -
v_call: TRBV10-3
d_call: -
j_call: TRBJ1-2
cdr3_aa: CAISEPRGIYGYTF
cdr3_nt: TGTGCCATCAGTGAGCCCCGGGGGATTTATGGCTACACCTTC

clone_size: -
v_call: TRBV5-6
d_call: -
j_call: TRBJ1-5
cdr3_aa: CASSFQGGGQPQHF
cdr3_nt: TGTGCCAGCAGCTTTCAGGGCGGGGGTCAGCCCCAGCATTTT

clone_size: -
v_call: TRBV5-1
d_call: TRBD2
j_call: TRBJ2-2
cdr3_aa: CASSYSGGAAGELFF
cdr3_nt: TGCGCCAGCAGCTATAGCGGGGGGGCCGCCGGGGAGCTGTTTTTT

clone_size: -
v_call: TRBV27
d_call: TRBD1
j_call: TRBJ1-2
cdr3_aa: CASKSGQARYGYTF
cdr3_nt: TGTGCCAGCAAATCGGGACAGGCGCGCTATGGCTACACCTTC

clone_size: -
v_call: TRBV7-2
d_call: TRBD1
j_call: TRBJ2-7
cdr3_aa: CASSYGTAYEQYF
cdr3_nt: TGTGCCAGCAGCTACGGGACAGCCTACGAGCAGTACTTC

clone_size: once
v_call: TRBV5-5
d_call: TRBD2
j_call: TRBJ2-2
cdr3_aa: CASSLWTSGGTGELFF
cdr3_nt: TGTGCCAGCAGCTTATGGACTAGCGGGGGCACCGGGGAGCTGTTTTTT

clone_size: -
v_call: TRBV9
d_call: -
j_call: TRBJ2-2
cdr3_aa: CASSTSTGGPGELFF
cdr3_nt: TGTGCCAGCAGCACTTCGACCGGGGGTCCCGGGGAGCTGTTTTTT

clone_size: -
v_call: TRBV5-5
d_call: -
j_call: TRBJ2-3
cdr3_aa: CASSLSTTGKLAGTQYF
cdr3_nt: TGTGCCAGCAGCTTGTCCACCACAGGGAAACTGGCCGGTACGCAGTATTTT

clone_size: -
v_call: TRBV5-1
d_call: TRBD1
j_call: TRBJ2-5
cdr3_aa: CASSFLGQGSTQETQYF
cdr3_nt: TGCGCCAGCAGCTTCCTAGGACAGGGGAGCACCCAAGAGACCCAGTACTTC

clone_size: once
v_call: TRBV4-2
d_call: -
j_call: TRBJ1-5
cdr3_aa: CASSQEGGDYNQPQHF
cdr3_nt: TGTGCCAGCAGCCAAGAGGGAGGCGACTACAATCAGCCCCAGCATTTT

clone_size: -
v_call: TRBV23-1
d_call: TRBD1
j_call: TRBJ1-1
cdr3_aa: CASSHPRQGAGEAFF
cdr3_nt: TGCGCCAGCAGTCATCCACGGCAGGGGGCGGGTGAAGCTTTCTTT

clone_size: -
v_call: TRBV19
d_call: -
j_call: TRBJ1-5
cdr3_aa: CASSIPLNQPQHF
cdr3_nt: TGTGCCAGTAGTATCCCCCTCAATCAGCCCCAGCATTTT

clone_size: -
v_call: TRBV10-2
d_call: -
j_call: TRBJ2-1
cdr3_aa: CASSPGFNEQFF
cdr3_nt: TGCGCCAGCAGTCCAGGTTTCAATGAGCAGTTCTTC

clone_size: -
v_call: TRBV7-2
d_call: TRBD2
j_call: TRBJ2-7
cdr3_aa: CASSLWTSGGLWEQYF
cdr3_nt: TGTGCCAGCAGTTTATGGACTAGCGGGGGCTTGTGGGAGCAGTACTTC

clone_size: -
v_call: TRBV4-3
d_call: TRBD1
j_call: TRBJ1-1
cdr3_aa: CASSQGTGGGTEAFF
cdr3_nt: TGCGCCAGCAGCCAAGGGACAGGGGGAGGAACTGAAGCTTTCTTT

clone_size: -
v_call: TRBV6-5
d_call: TRBD1
j_call: TRBJ2-7
cdr3_aa: CASSPRGPEQYF
cdr3_nt: TGTGCCAGCAGCCCCAGGGGGCCCGAGCAGTACTTC

clone_size: once
v_call: TRBV7-3
d_call: -
j_call: TRBJ2-1
cdr3_aa: CASSPTPAGDNEQFF
cdr3_nt: TGTGCCAGCAGCCCCACACCAGCGGGTGACAATGAGCAGTTCTTC

clone_size: -
v_call: TRBV11-2
d_call: -
j_call: TRBJ2-5
cdr3_aa: CASSVSRGQETQYF
cdr3_nt: TGTGCCAGCAGCGTGAGCAGGGGTCAAGAGACCCAGTACTTC